One sample yielded the 11 T cell receptor beta chains listed below, sequenced in a study of blood T cell repertoires in COVID-19. Using immunoSEQ multiplex PCR, the repertoire was profiled, and TCRdb retains in-frame clones only, with some absent. The table has about 170,000 clones, roughly 84% seen once; the top ten hold about 2.7%. The source material was peripheral blood. Receptor source: a human donor with acute or convalescent COVID-19. The donor label of this sample is uncertain.

This clone showed up just a few times. This chain joins TRBV19 and TRBJ1-1; TRBD1 matches 10 bases. The V gene end was trimmed by 7 bases and the J gene end by 1 base; junction bases not matched to a gene: 9. The CDR3 spans 16 residues. Germline V gives CDR1 LNHDA, CDR2 SQIVND (reference sequence). As DNA, the CDR3 is TGTGCCAGTAACCCCATCGACAGGGGGCAGAACACTGAAGCTTTCTTT. Translation: CASNPIDRGQNTEAFF.

V and J are TRBV28 and TRBJ1-6, with 9 bases fitting TRBD1. The CDR3 sequence is 14 residues long. Trimming at V came to 4 bases and at J to 9 bases, leaving 4 bases not matched to a gene. The germline gives CDR1 MDHEN, CDR2 SYDVKM. As DNA, the CDR3 is TGTGCCAGCAGTTCAACAGGGGGCTTTTCACCCCTCCACTTT. It translates to CASSSTGGFSPLHF.

The V call is TRBV5-4, the J call TRBJ2-1, with TRBD2 identical over 7 bases. Germline V lookup: CDR1 SGHNT, CDR2 YYREEE (reference sequence). The V gene end was trimmed by 4 bases and the J gene end by 4 bases; junction bases not matched to a gene: 11. The CDR3 has 16 residues. The DNA of the CDR3 is TGTGCCAGCAGCCAAGCTCTAGCGGTCCCATACAATGAGCAGTTCTTC. Residues: CASSQALAVPYNEQFF.

The chain joins TRBV28 to TRBJ1-1, with a tentative D call TRBD1 (6 bases). The germline V gene has CDR1 MDHEN and CDR2 SYDVKM. Trimming removed 10 bases at V and 1 base at J, with 19 bases between. This CDR3 spans 15 amino acids. CDR3 protein: CATFTRSDRNTEAFF. The CDR3 coding sequence is TGTGCCACCTTTACCCGATCGGACAGGAACACTGAAGCTTTCTTT.

The chain has TRBV7-4 and TRBJ2-7, with TRBD1 identical over 10 bases. The germline V gene has CDR1 SGHVT and CDR2 SQSDAQ. This CDR3 region has 14 residues. V was clipped by 5 bases and J by 6 bases; unmatched bases: 7. The CDR3 protein is CASSPTTGGFEQYF. CDR3 DNA sequence: TGTGCCAGCAGCCCTACGACAGGGGGCTTCGAGCAGTACTTC.

This clone was counted a single time. This sequence joins TRBV11-2 and TRBJ1-4, with D unresolved. This CDR3 is built from 18 residues. V gave up 3 bases and J gave up 0 bases, with 17 bases separating them. Germline values: CDR1 SGHAT, CDR2 FQNNGV. CDR3 region: CASSLGLGSEPTNEKLFF. The DNA for the CDR3 is TGTGCCAGCAGCTTGGGTTTAGGCAGCGAGCCAACTAATGAAAAACTGTTTTTT.

The gene calls are TRBV5-4 and TRBJ2-7; D possibly corresponds to TRBD1 (6 bases). The CDR3 covers 15 residues. V was pared by 3 bases and J by 4 bases, with 17 bases between. Germline CDR1 is SGHNT and CDR2 is YYREEE (reference sequence). The CDR3 sequence is CASSSEGQGPYEQYF. CDR3 DNA sequence: TGTGCCAGCAGCTCCGAGGGGCAGGGGCCGTACGAGCAGTACTTC.

The V gene is TRBV28, the J gene TRBJ1-4; D unclear. Trimming pared 0 bases from V and 6 bases from J, leaving 11 bases between. Per the germline V gene, CDR1 is MDHEN and CDR2 is SYDVKM. CDR3 size: 15 residues. CDR3 residues: CASSLWGGRDEKLFF. In DNA form, the CDR3 reads TGTGCCAGCAGTTTATGGGGCGGGAGGGATGAAAAACTGTTTTTT.

The chain recombines TRBV30 with TRBJ1-6, with TRBD1 identical over 7 bases. Trimming at V came to 2 bases and at J to 8 bases, leaving 3 bases not matched to a gene. The CDR3 extends over 13 amino acids. Germline V gene sequence: CDR1 GTSNPN, CDR2 SVGIG (reference sequence). This CDR3 is CAWSTGADSPLHF. Written as DNA, the CDR3 is TGTGCCTGGAGTACAGGGGCGGATTCACCCCTCCACTTT.

The CDR3 nucleotides read TGTGCCAGCAAAGGGGGACTAGCAGCAGATACGCAGTATTTT. It specifies CASKGGLAADTQYF. The chain has TRBV9 and TRBJ2-3, with 9 bases identical to TRBD2. Losses at the gene ends were 6 bases for V and 4 bases for J; bases not matched to a gene: 6. The CDR3 sequence is 14 residues long. Germline V gives CDR1 SGDLS, CDR2 YYNGEE.

The CDR3 is CASRGTGSDIQYF. The CDR3 nucleotides read TGTGCCAGCAGGGGTACAGGGAGTGACATTCAGTACTTC. This sequence joins TRBV28 and TRBJ2-4; D perhaps matches TRBD1 (6 bases). Trimming cost V 6 bases and J 8 bases, with 14 bases left between them. The CDR3 is 13 amino acids. Germline-derived CDR1 and CDR2 are MDHEN and SYDVKM.